Listed below are T cell receptor beta chains from one sample, sequenced in a study of shared clonotypes between healthy human individuals. TCRdb's table, derived via immunoSEQ multiplex PCR, lists solely in-frame clones and lacks some. The data contain approximately 650,000 clones, just under 97% of them singletons. The material sequenced was naive CD8+ T cells sorted from blood. The receptors originated from a young woman in good health. Both conserved end residues are part of each CDR3. Fields, in order: CDR3 DNA, CDR3 protein, J gene, clone size, D gene, V gene. The D gene is left open where the match is weak. Not every row has a clone size; where given, it reads once, few, many or a size class.

CDR3 DNA: TGTGCCAGCAGTGACAGCCAGAACACTGAAGCTTTCTTT
CDR3 protein: CASSDSQNTEAFF
J gene: TRBJ1-1
clone size: NA
D gene: NA
V gene: TRBV25-1

CDR3 DNA: TGTGCCAGCAGGCCTAGGGGGACCCTTAACAATGAGCAGTTCTTC
CDR3 protein: CASRPRGTLNNEQFF
J gene: TRBJ2-1
clone size: NA
D gene: NA
V gene: TRBV2

CDR3 DNA: TGTGCCAGCAGTCCCGTCGGACTGGGGAATGGCTACACCTTC
CDR3 protein: CASSPVGLGNGYTF
J gene: TRBJ1-2
clone size: NA
D gene: NA
V gene: TRBV28

CDR3 DNA: TGCGCCAGCAGTGAAGCTAGCGGGAGTGACGAGCAGTACTTC
CDR3 protein: CASSEASGSDEQYF
J gene: TRBJ2-7
clone size: NA
D gene: TRBD2
V gene: TRBV10-1

CDR3 DNA: TGCGCCAGCAGCCGACTGGACAGGGGCATGACCGGGGAGCTGTTTTTT
CDR3 protein: CASSRLDRGMTGELFF
J gene: TRBJ2-2
clone size: NA
D gene: TRBD1
V gene: TRBV4-1

CDR3 DNA: TGTGCCAGCAGTGAAGTTTTTGGGACAAACACCGGGGAGCTGTTTTTT
CDR3 protein: CASSEVFGTNTGELFF
J gene: TRBJ2-2
clone size: NA
D gene: NA
V gene: TRBV6-1

CDR3 DNA: TGTGCCAGCAGGCTCGGCAGCGGCTACACCTTC
CDR3 protein: CASRLGSGYTF
J gene: TRBJ1-2
clone size: NA
D gene: NA
V gene: TRBV28

CDR3 DNA: TGTGCCAGCGGGCAGGGGGCGCGGGGAAACACCATATATTTT
CDR3 protein: CASGQGARGNTIYF
J gene: TRBJ1-3
clone size: NA
D gene: TRBD1
V gene: TRBV7-9

CDR3 DNA: TGTGCCAGCAGGGGCTCTGGAAACACCATATATTTT
CDR3 protein: CASRGSGNTIYF
J gene: TRBJ1-3
clone size: NA
D gene: NA
V gene: TRBV6-5

CDR3 DNA: TGTGCCAGCAGCGGCCTTGTAGGGGGCACTGAAGCTTTCTTT
CDR3 protein: CASSGLVGGTEAFF
J gene: TRBJ1-1
clone size: NA
D gene: NA
V gene: TRBV5-6

CDR3 DNA: TGTGCCAGCAGCTTACGTCTAGCGGGCTCCTACAATGAGCAGTTCTTC
CDR3 protein: CASSLRLAGSYNEQFF
J gene: TRBJ2-1
clone size: once
D gene: TRBD2
V gene: TRBV5-6

CDR3 DNA: TGCACCATTAAGGGGGGGAAAACAGATACGCAGTATTTT
CDR3 protein: CTIKGGKTDTQYF
J gene: TRBJ2-3
clone size: NA
D gene: NA
V gene: TRBV29-1

CDR3 DNA: TGTGCCAGTAGCTGGGGACAGGGGAAAAGCTACGAGCAGTACTTC
CDR3 protein: CASSWGQGKSYEQYF
J gene: TRBJ2-7
clone size: NA
D gene: TRBD1
V gene: TRBV19

CDR3 DNA: TGTGCCAGCAGCTCCCCGCCGGTTGAGGGGCAGTTCTTC
CDR3 protein: CASSSPPVEGQFF
J gene: TRBJ2-1
clone size: NA
D gene: NA
V gene: TRBV13

CDR3 DNA: TGTGCCAGCAGCTTAGTTGGGGTAGCTCTTAATGAAGCTTTCTTT
CDR3 protein: CASSLVGVALNEAFF
J gene: TRBJ1-1
clone size: NA
D gene: NA
V gene: TRBV11-2

CDR3 DNA: TGTGCCTGCACGACTCGGGTCACTGAAGCTTTCTTT
CDR3 protein: CACTTRVTEAFF
J gene: TRBJ1-1
clone size: NA
D gene: NA
V gene: TRBV30

CDR3 DNA: TGTGCCAGCAGCGACGACAGGGTCCTTGAAGAGCAGTACTTC
CDR3 protein: CASSDDRVLEEQYF
J gene: TRBJ2-7
clone size: NA
D gene: TRBD1
V gene: TRBV7-2

CDR3 DNA: TGTGCCAGCAGCCCCAGGGAAGCTAGCGGGAGGTTCAGCATTCAGTACTTC
CDR3 protein: CASSPREASGRFSIQYF
J gene: TRBJ2-4
clone size: few
D gene: TRBD2
V gene: TRBV11-2

CDR3 DNA: TGTGCCAGCAGTTCCGGGTCGGATAGCAATCAGCCCCAGCATTTT
CDR3 protein: CASSSGSDSNQPQHF
J gene: TRBJ1-5
clone size: few
D gene: NA
V gene: TRBV27

CDR3 DNA: TGTGCCTGGAGCGAAGAGACCCAGTACTTC
CDR3 protein: CAWSEETQYF
J gene: TRBJ2-5
clone size: NA
D gene: NA
V gene: TRBV30

CDR3 DNA: TGTGCCAGCAGCGTAAGAGAGAGCTCCTACAATGAGCAGTTCTTC
CDR3 protein: CASSVRESSYNEQFF
J gene: TRBJ2-1
clone size: NA
D gene: NA
V gene: TRBV9

CDR3 DNA: TGTGCCAGCAGCGTTGAGGTGGGGGATGGCTACACCTTC
CDR3 protein: CASSVEVGDGYTF
J gene: TRBJ1-2
clone size: NA
D gene: NA
V gene: TRBV9

CDR3 DNA: TGCGCCAGCAGCCAACAGGGGCCCGGGGCCAACGTCCTGACTTTC
CDR3 protein: CASSQQGPGANVLTF
J gene: TRBJ2-6
clone size: NA
D gene: NA
V gene: TRBV4-1

CDR3 DNA: TGTGCCAGCAGTGACTCGAAAGGGGATGGCTACACCTTC
CDR3 protein: CASSDSKGDGYTF
J gene: TRBJ1-2
clone size: NA
D gene: NA
V gene: TRBV6-4

CDR3 DNA: TGTGCCAGCAGTGACAAGTCGAATGAGCAGTTCTTC
CDR3 protein: CASSDKSNEQFF
J gene: TRBJ2-1
clone size: NA
D gene: NA
V gene: TRBV2

CDR3 DNA: TGTGCCAGTAGTATATTCATCCTGACTAGCGGGACAGATACGCAGTATTTT
CDR3 protein: CASSIFILTSGTDTQYF
J gene: TRBJ2-3
clone size: NA
D gene: TRBD2
V gene: TRBV19

CDR3 DNA: TGTGCCAGCAGTGCGGGGGGTGATGGCTACACCTTC
CDR3 protein: CASSAGGDGYTF
J gene: TRBJ1-2
clone size: few
D gene: NA
V gene: TRBV25-1

CDR3 DNA: TGTGCCAGCAGCTCAACTCAGGCCTCGAGCGGGAGGGCCTACGAGCAGTACTTC
CDR3 protein: CASSSTQASSGRAYEQYF
J gene: TRBJ2-7
clone size: NA
D gene: TRBD2
V gene: TRBV7-9

CDR3 DNA: TGTGCCAGCGCCTCCCAGGGGGCGGGAGCTTTCTTT
CDR3 protein: CASASQGAGAFF
J gene: TRBJ1-1
clone size: NA
D gene: TRBD1
V gene: TRBV18

CDR3 DNA: TGTGCCAGCAGTGAAGGGGGTGGCTACACCTTC
CDR3 protein: CASSEGGGYTF
J gene: TRBJ1-2
clone size: NA
D gene: NA
V gene: TRBV25-1

CDR3 DNA: TGTGCCAGTAGTTCCGGTTTAGCTGTGGGTCCTTTCGAGCAGTACTTC
CDR3 protein: CASSSGLAVGPFEQYF
J gene: TRBJ2-7
clone size: once
D gene: NA
V gene: TRBV19

CDR3 DNA: TGTGCCAGCAACGTGGGACTAGGAAGCCCAACCAATGAGCAGTTCTTC
CDR3 protein: CASNVGLGSPTNEQFF
J gene: TRBJ2-1
clone size: once
D gene: TRBD2
V gene: TRBV5-4

CDR3 DNA: TGTGCCAGCAGCCAACTGGAGGCGGAGATCGATGGCTACACCTTC
CDR3 protein: CASSQLEAEIDGYTF
J gene: TRBJ1-2
clone size: NA
D gene: NA
V gene: TRBV7-9

CDR3 DNA: TGTGCCAGCAGCTTTAGCCTAGGGGGGGCGGACTACAATGAGCAGTTCTTC
CDR3 protein: CASSFSLGGADYNEQFF
J gene: TRBJ2-1
clone size: NA
D gene: NA
V gene: TRBV13

CDR3 DNA: TGTGCCAGCAGTACCTACAGGGGGACTGAGCAGTTCTTC
CDR3 protein: CASSTYRGTEQFF
J gene: TRBJ2-1
clone size: NA
D gene: TRBD1
V gene: TRBV27

CDR3 DNA: TGTGCCAGCAGTACTCCTACTAGCGGGAGGGGTGAGCAGTTCTTC
CDR3 protein: CASSTPTSGRGEQFF
J gene: TRBJ2-1
clone size: NA
D gene: TRBD2
V gene: TRBV28

CDR3 DNA: TGTGCCAGCAGAATACTAGCGGGTAGTGCTGAGCAGTTCTTC
CDR3 protein: CASRILAGSAEQFF
J gene: TRBJ2-1
clone size: once
D gene: TRBD2
V gene: TRBV27

CDR3 DNA: TGTGCCAGCAGCTTAGAGTCTTCCAATGAGCAGTTCTTC
CDR3 protein: CASSLESSNEQFF
J gene: TRBJ2-1
clone size: NA
D gene: NA
V gene: TRBV7-9

CDR3 DNA: TGTGCCAGCAGCAAAAGAGGGACAGGGATTTACGAGCAGTACTTC
CDR3 protein: CASSKRGTGIYEQYF
J gene: TRBJ2-7
clone size: once
D gene: NA
V gene: TRBV21-1

CDR3 DNA: TGTGCCAGCAGTTCGGCTGCGGGCTATAAAAATTCCTACGAGCAGTACTTC
CDR3 protein: CASSSAAGYKNSYEQYF
J gene: TRBJ2-7
clone size: NA
D gene: NA
V gene: TRBV27